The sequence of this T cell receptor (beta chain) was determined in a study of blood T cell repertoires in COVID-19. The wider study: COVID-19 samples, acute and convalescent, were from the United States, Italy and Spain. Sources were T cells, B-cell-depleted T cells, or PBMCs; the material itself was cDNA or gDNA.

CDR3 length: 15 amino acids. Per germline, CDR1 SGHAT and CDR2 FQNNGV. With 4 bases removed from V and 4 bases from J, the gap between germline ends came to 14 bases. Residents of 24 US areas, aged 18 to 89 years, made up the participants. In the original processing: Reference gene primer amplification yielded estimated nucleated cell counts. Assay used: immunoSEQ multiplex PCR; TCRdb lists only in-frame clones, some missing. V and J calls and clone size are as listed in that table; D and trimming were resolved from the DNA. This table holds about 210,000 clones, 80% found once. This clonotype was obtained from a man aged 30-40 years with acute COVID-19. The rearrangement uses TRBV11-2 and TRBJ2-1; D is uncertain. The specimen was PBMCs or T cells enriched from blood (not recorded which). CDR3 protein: CASSSQTTGYNEQFF. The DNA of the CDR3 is TGTGCCAGCAGCTCCCAGACAACCGGATACAATGAGCAGTTCTTC.